The 17 T cell receptor beta chains below were found in one sample sequenced in a study of CD8+ T cells in alopecia areata. The sequencing template was cDNA reverse transcribed from extracted RNA. Here immunoSEQ multiplex PCR was the method, and the copy in TCRdb shows in-frame clones only, minus some. The sample contains 130,000 or so clones, approximately 90% of which appear only once. Treatment reported: oral pan-JAK inhibitor, 5-10 mg twice daily. The sequencing here drew on CD8+ T cells sorted from blood, taken at week 4, from a patient treated with tofacitinib. Every receptor here comes from a human donor with alopecia areata.

The rearrangement links TRBV29-1 to TRBJ1-1; D remains unclear. Germline values: CDR1 SQVTM, CDR2 ANQGSEA. This CDR3 contains 11 residues. Trimming cost V 2 bases and J 7 bases, with 8 bases left between them. CDR3 DNA sequence: TGCAGCGTTGAATCTGGGAATGAAGCTTTCTTT. This encodes CSVESGNEAFF.

The chain uses TRBV4-1 and TRBJ2-3; 7 nucleotides line up with TRBD1. V was clipped by 4 bases and J by 5 bases; unmatched bases: 6. The CDR3 consists of 14 residues. Germline V gene data show CDR1 as MGHRA and CDR2 as YSYEKL. CDR3 protein: CASSLRDRGDTQYF. Here the CDR3 DNA reads TGCGCCAGCAGCCTCCGGGACAGAGGAGATACGCAGTATTTT.

V gene TRBV19 combines with J gene TRBJ2-5; tentative D call: TRBD1 (5 bases). Germline CDR1 and CDR2: LNHDA and SQIVND (reference sequence). The CDR3 loop spans 15 amino acids. Trimming shortened V by 4 bases and J by 3 bases, and 15 bases separated the two germline ends. DNA for the CDR3: TGTGCCAGTAGTAGTGTGGTTGACAGAGAAGAGACCCAGTACTTC. Amino acid sequence: CASSSVVDREETQYF.

This chain uses TRBV4-1 with TRBJ2-1, with 16 bases that match TRBD2. The trim removed 1 base at V and 10 bases at J, leaving 7 bases unmatched. Germline loops: CDR1 MGHRA, CDR2 YSYEKL. The CDR3 runs to 17 residues. The CDR3 reads CASSQAGTSGRAREQFF. The CDR3 DNA reads as TGCGCCAGCAGCCAAGCCGGGACTAGCGGGAGGGCCCGCGAGCAGTTCTTC.

The chain joins TRBV5-4 to TRBJ2-7; no clear D. CDR1 SGHNT and CDR2 YYREEE come from the germline V gene (reference sequence). CDR3 length: 13 residues. V lost 3 bases to trimming and J lost 2 bases, with 9 bases between them. CDR3 protein: CASSSFTAYEQYF. The CDR3 DNA reads TGTGCCAGCAGCTCCTTCACAGCCTACGAGCAGTACTTC. Supplemented by reference TRBV5-4 and TRBJ2-7, the full variable domain reads ETGVTQSPTHLIKTRGQQVTLRCSSQSGHNTVSWYQQALGQGPQFIFQYYREEENGRGNFPPRFSGLQFPNYSSELNVNALELDDSALYLCASSSFTAYEQYFGPGTRLTVT.

CDR3 in amino acids: CASSEGTGEVYEQYF. The CDR3, as DNA: TGTGCCAGCAGTGAAGGGACAGGGGAAGTCTACGAGCAGTACTTC. The chain couples TRBV2 to TRBJ2-7; 9 bases agree with TRBD1. The CDR3 is made up of 15 amino acids. Germline V CDR1 and CDR2: SNHLY, FYNNEI. The V and J ends lost 1 base and 3 bases, in that order; junction bases with no gene match: 4.

The chain couples TRBV9 to TRBJ2-1; TRBD2 is a possible D gene (5 bases). CDR3 length: 17 amino acids. The V and J ends lost 0 bases and 10 bases respectively, with 23 bases between them. CDR1 is SGDLS, CDR2 YYNGEE, per germline. CDR3 residues: CASSVAGVRTIGEEQFF. Here the CDR3 DNA reads TGTGCCAGCAGCGTAGCCGGGGTCCGTACTATTGGGGAAGAGCAGTTCTTC. Filled out from reference TRBV9 and TRBJ2-1, the complete variable domain reads DSGVTQTPKHLITATGQRVTLRCSPRSGDLSVYWYQQSLDQGLQFLIQYYNGEERAKGNILERFSAQQFPDLHSELNLSSLELGDSALYFCASSVAGVRTIGEEQFFGPGTRLTVL.

V is TRBV29-1 and J is TRBJ1-2; maybe TRBD1 (5 bases). This CDR3 has 17 residues. CDR1 and CDR2 (germline): SQVTM, ANQGSEA. The V end was cut by 4 bases, the J end by 4 bases, with 25 bases between. The CDR3 bases are TGCAGCGTTGTGGGGGTCGAACAAGTCTTCGAATTCTATGGCTACACCTTC. It codes for CSVVGVEQVFEFYGYTF.

The V gene is TRBV30, the J gene TRBJ2-7, with a possible D match to TRBD1 (5 bases). Trimming pared 1 base from V and 2 bases from J, leaving 9 bases between. Per germline, CDR1 GTSNPN and CDR2 SVGIG (reference sequence). The CDR3 totals 13 residues. The CDR3 DNA reads TGTGCCTGGAGTGAGACAGCGACCTACGAGCAGTACTTC. Its translation is CAWSETATYEQYF.

The chain has TRBV2 and TRBJ2-1; D gene ambiguous. Germline assignment: CDR1 SNHLY and CDR2 FYNNEI. The CDR3 has 15 residues. The V and J ends lost 0 bases and 4 bases respectively, with 10 bases between them. CDR3 protein: CASSEAFGIYNEQFF. The CDR3 DNA is TGTGCCAGCAGTGAAGCGTTCGGAATATACAATGAGCAGTTCTTC.

The CDR3 coding sequence is TGCAGCGGACAGGACACGAACACCGGGGAGCTGTTTTTT. This encodes CSGQDTNTGELFF. The chain couples TRBV29-1 to TRBJ2-2, with D tentatively TRBD1 (6 bases). Trimming left V 7 bases short and J 0 bases short, with 9 bases between. The CDR3 is 13 amino acids. Germline lookup yields CDR1 SQVTM and CDR2 ANQGSEA.

The chain carries TRBV29-1 and TRBJ2-1, with TRBD1 matching over 8 bases. V lost 3 bases and J lost 3; bases outside the gene matches: 7. The CDR3 has 15 residues. Per germline, CDR1 SQVTM and CDR2 ANQGSEA. The chain's CDR3 is CSVDRTGRIYNEQFF. The CDR3, as DNA: TGCAGCGTTGATAGGACAGGGCGAATCTACAATGAGCAGTTCTTC.

This clone was counted between two and nine times. The rearrangement links TRBV29-1 to TRBJ2-2, with 10 bases aligning to TRBD1. The germline gives CDR1 SQVTM, CDR2 ANQGSEA. The CDR3 extends over 14 amino acids. With 5 bases clipped from V and 3 bases from J, the junction kept 3 bases outside the gene matches. CDR3 nucleotides: TGCAGCGTTAGACAGGGGGCGGACACCGGGGAGCTGTTTTTT. Amino acids: CSVRQGADTGELFF.

The genes are TRBV7-9 and TRBJ2-6, with D hard to call. The CDR3 has 18 residues. V was clipped by 0 bases and J by 0 bases, with 12 bases between them. Germline CDR1 and CDR2: SEHNR and FQNEAQ (reference sequence). CDR3 sequence: CASSLAGQEHSGANVLTF. CDR3 nucleotides: TGTGCCAGCAGCTTAGCGGGCCAGGAACACTCTGGGGCCAACGTCCTGACTTTC.

This clone was counted once. The chain uses TRBV7-6 and TRBJ2-7, with D unclear. Trimming shortened V by 0 bases and J by 3 bases, and 6 bases separated the two germline ends. Germline V CDR1 and CDR2: SGHVS, FNYEAQ. This CDR3 has 13 amino acids. The CDR3 reads CASSLATDYEQYF. In DNA form, the CDR3 reads TGTGCCAGCAGCTTAGCTACAGACTACGAGCAGTACTTC.

This chain uses TRBV11-2 with TRBJ2-5, with TRBD1 matching 8 bases. Losses at the gene ends were 4 bases for V and 4 bases for J; bases not matched to a gene: 11. The germline gives CDR1 SGHAT, CDR2 FQNNGV. The CDR3 covers 16 residues. This CDR3 is CASSSHPVRGLETQYF. Written as DNA, the CDR3 is TGTGCCAGCAGCTCCCACCCCGTCAGGGGGCTAGAGACCCAGTACTTC.

The chain employs TRBV27 and TRBJ1-1, with D hard to call. The CDR3 extends over 15 amino acids. Germline values: CDR1 MNHEY, CDR2 SMNVEV (reference sequence). V lost 0 bases and J 0 bases, leaving 8 bases between the germline ends. The chain's CDR3 is CASSLSSVLNTEAFF. The CDR3 DNA follows: TGTGCCAGCAGTTTATCTTCGGTTTTGAACACTGAAGCTTTCTTT.